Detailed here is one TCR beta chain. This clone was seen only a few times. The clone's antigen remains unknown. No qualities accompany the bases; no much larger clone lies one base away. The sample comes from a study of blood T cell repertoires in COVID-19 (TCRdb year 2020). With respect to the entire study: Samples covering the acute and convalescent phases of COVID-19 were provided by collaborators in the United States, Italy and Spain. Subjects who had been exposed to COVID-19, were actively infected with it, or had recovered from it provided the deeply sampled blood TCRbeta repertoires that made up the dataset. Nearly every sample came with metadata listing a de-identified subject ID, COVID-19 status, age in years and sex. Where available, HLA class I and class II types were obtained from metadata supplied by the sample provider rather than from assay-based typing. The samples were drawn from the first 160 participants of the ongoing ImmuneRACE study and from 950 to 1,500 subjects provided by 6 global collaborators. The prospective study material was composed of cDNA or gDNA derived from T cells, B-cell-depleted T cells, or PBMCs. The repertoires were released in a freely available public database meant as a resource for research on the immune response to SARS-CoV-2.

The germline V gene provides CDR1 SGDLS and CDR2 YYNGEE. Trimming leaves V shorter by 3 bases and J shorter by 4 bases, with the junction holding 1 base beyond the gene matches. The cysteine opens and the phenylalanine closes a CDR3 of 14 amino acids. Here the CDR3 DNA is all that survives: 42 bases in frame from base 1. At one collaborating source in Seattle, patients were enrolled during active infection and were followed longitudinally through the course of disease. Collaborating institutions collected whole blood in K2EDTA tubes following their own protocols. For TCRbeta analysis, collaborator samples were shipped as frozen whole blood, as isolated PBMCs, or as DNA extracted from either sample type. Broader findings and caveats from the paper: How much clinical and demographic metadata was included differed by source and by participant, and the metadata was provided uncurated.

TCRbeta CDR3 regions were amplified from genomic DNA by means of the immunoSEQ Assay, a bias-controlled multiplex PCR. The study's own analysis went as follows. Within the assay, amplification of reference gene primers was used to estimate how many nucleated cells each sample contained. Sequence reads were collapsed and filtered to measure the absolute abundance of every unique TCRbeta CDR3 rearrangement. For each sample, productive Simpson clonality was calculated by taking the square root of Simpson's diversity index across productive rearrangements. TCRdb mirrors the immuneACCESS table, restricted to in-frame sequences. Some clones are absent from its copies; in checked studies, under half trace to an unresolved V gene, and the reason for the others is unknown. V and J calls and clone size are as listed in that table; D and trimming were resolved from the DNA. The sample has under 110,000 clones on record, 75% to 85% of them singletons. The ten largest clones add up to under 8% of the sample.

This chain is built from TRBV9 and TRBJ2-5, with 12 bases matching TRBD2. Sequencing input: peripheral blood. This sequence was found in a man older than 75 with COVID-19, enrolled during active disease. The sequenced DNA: TGTGCCAGCAGCGCGACTAGCGGGGGAGAGACCCAGTACTTC. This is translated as CASSATSGGETQYF.